The 27 T cell receptor beta chains listed next were all sequenced from one sample in a study of identical twins. TCRdb ran MiXCR on the 5' RACE reads and lists one entry per CDR3 protein. The sample has about 660,000 distinct CDR3 sequences, about 9.4% seen once. This same sample was also part of a study on yellow fever vaccine responses in identical twins.

The specimen was PBMCs. The receptors stem from a woman aged 18-29 years in good health.

In its sample, this clonotype was seen a few times. This chain's CDR3 is CASRQPGTKPNEQFF. The CDR3, as DNA: TGTGCCAGCAGACAACCCGGGACCAAGCCCAATGAGCAGTTCTTC. The chain joins TRBV6-2 or TRBV6-3 to TRBJ2-1; D assignment may be TRBD1 or TRBD2 (5 bases each). CDR3 size: 15 residues. Germline CDR1 and CDR2: MNHEY and SVGEGT. The V end lost 6 bases, the J end lost 6 bases, and 18 bases lay between the germline ends.

This clonotype was seen many times. This sequence joins TRBV29-1 and TRBJ2-1; no definite D call. Germline assignment: CDR1 SQVTM and CDR2 ANQGSEA. V dropped 6 bases and J dropped 5 bases, with 14 bases sitting between them. This CDR3 has 13 residues. The CDR3 nucleotides read TGCAGCGTAATACCGGGCCCTAACAATGAGCAGTTCTTC. Translating it yields CSVIPGPNNEQFF.

This clonotype was observed a handful of times. The chain links TRBV20-1 to TRBJ1-2; D might be TRBD1 (5 bases). The germline V and J ends were trimmed by 0 bases and 0 bases, with 14 bases remaining between them. The germline V gene encodes CDR1 DFQATT and CDR2 SNEGSKA (reference sequence). This CDR3 has 16 amino acids. CDR3 sequence reads: CSARDRMGGANYGYTF. The CDR3 nucleotides are TGCAGTGCTAGAGATAGGATGGGGGGTGCTAACTATGGCTACACCTTC.

This chain uses TRBV27 with TRBJ2-7, with D unresolved. This CDR3 is 16 amino acids long. In germline, CDR1 is MNHEY, CDR2 SMNVEV (reference sequence). V dropped 5 bases and J dropped 3 bases, with 20 bases sitting between them. The CDR3 spells CASSNYGPRKDYEQYF. CDR3 DNA sequence: TGTGCCAGCAGTAACTACGGACCGAGGAAGGACTACGAGCAGTACTTC.

The J gene is TRBJ2-7, the V gene TRBV29-1, with a tentative D call TRBD1 (7 bases). The CDR3 spans 13 residues. Germline V lookup: CDR1 SQVTM, CDR2 ANQGSEA. With 6 bases removed from V and 3 bases from J, the gap between germline ends came to 15 bases. The DNA of the CDR3 is TGCAGCGTAGGGCGGGACAGTATCTACGAGCAGTACTTC. Encoded protein: CSVGRDSIYEQYF.

The V and J genes are TRBV20-1 and TRBJ2-3; D might be TRBD2 (6 bases). Per the germline V gene, CDR1 is DFQATT and CDR2 is SNEGSKA (reference sequence). This CDR3 has 16 amino acids. V lost 3 bases, J lost 0 bases, and 16 bases lay in between. The CDR3 spells CSASEKRVASTDTQYF. CDR3 sequence (DNA): TGCAGTGCTAGTGAAAAGCGGGTTGCTAGCACAGATACGCAGTATTTT.

The chain carries TRBV10-3 and TRBJ1-5; D gene uncertain. V lost 4 bases, J lost 4 bases, and 5 bases lay in between. Per the germline V gene, CDR1 is ENHRY and CDR2 is SYGVKD. This CDR3 has 12 amino acids. The CDR3 nucleotides are TGTGCCATCAGTGCCCTAAATCAGCCCCAGCATTTT. Translating it yields CAISALNQPQHF.

This clonotype was found a few times. The chain combines TRBV7-9 with TRBJ2-1; D perhaps matches TRBD2 (7 bases). The ends were cut back, 5 bases at V and 6 bases at J, with 23 bases in the middle. The germline gives CDR1 SEHNR, CDR2 FQNEAQ (reference sequence). The CDR3 has 17 amino acids. Written as DNA, the CDR3 is TGTGCCAGCAGCCCCCGGGGGGCGGGGTCCCCAGGCAATGAGCAGTTCTTC. It is translated as CASSPRGAGSPGNEQFF.

This clonotype was seen at least ten times. J is TRBJ1-5 and V is TRBV12-3 or TRBV12-4, with 9 bases that match TRBD1. The ends lost 6 bases at V and 1 base at J; junction bases unmatched: 4. This CDR3 is 15 amino acids long. The CDR3 DNA reads as TGTGCCAGCAGACAGGGGGCTTTGAGCAATCAGCCCCAGCATTTT. Translating gives CASRQGALSNQPQHF.

This rearrangement joins TRBV6-6 to TRBJ2-5; D not certain. CDR1 MNHNY and CDR2 SVGAGI come from the germline V gene (reference sequence). The CDR3 is 12 amino acids. The V and J ends lost 3 bases and 7 bases respectively, with 9 bases between them. The CDR3 nucleotides read TGTGCCAGCAGTTATAGGATGAGGACCCAGTACTTC. Its translation: CASSYRMRTQYF.

This clonotype was counted many times. The chain employs TRBV6-2 or TRBV6-3 and TRBJ2-1; D is unresolved. Trimming pared 0 bases from V and 7 bases from J, leaving 10 bases between. CDR3 size: 14 residues. Germline V gene lookup returns CDR1 MNHEY and CDR2 SVGEGT. The CDR3 reads CASSYSIGTNEQFF. In DNA, the CDR3 is TGTGCCAGCAGTTACTCGATAGGTACAAATGAGCAGTTCTTC.

In its sample, this clonotype was seen many times. The CDR3 DNA is TGTGCCAGCAGCCCGGACAGCGGGAAGAACACTGAAGCTTTCTTT. Encoded protein: CASSPDSGKNTEAFF. J is TRBJ1-1 and V is TRBV5-5; D is possibly TRBD1 (6 bases). V was cut by 4 bases and J by 1 base, with 14 bases left in between. The CDR3 is 15 amino acids. Germline V gives CDR1 SGHKS, CDR2 YYEKEE (reference sequence).

This clonotype was seen a handful of times. The chain joins TRBV19 to TRBJ1-1; D gene ambiguous. In germline, CDR1 is LNHDA, CDR2 SQIVND (reference sequence). CDR3 length: 14 amino acids. Trimming removed 6 bases at V and 4 bases at J, with 15 bases between. CDR3 loop: CASSPTLVGTEAFF. The DNA for the CDR3 is TGTGCCAGTAGCCCTACCCTTGTGGGCACTGAAGCTTTCTTT.

The V call is TRBV7-6, the J call TRBJ2-1; TRBD2 agrees at 8 bases. Germline loops: CDR1 SGHVS, CDR2 FNYEAQ. The length of the CDR3 is 17 residues. V was clipped by 0 bases and J by 8 bases; unmatched bases: 12. The CDR3 here is CASSLAVSAGDIYEQFF. In DNA, the CDR3 is TGTGCCAGCAGCTTAGCTGTCTCAGCGGGAGATATCTATGAGCAGTTCTTC.

This clonotype was recorded many times. The rearrangement uses TRBV20-1 and TRBJ1-5; no clear D. CDR3 length: 13 residues. CDR1 and CDR2 from the germline V gene are DFQATT and SNEGSKA (reference sequence). V was pared by 6 bases and J by 2 bases, with 11 bases between. The CDR3 DNA follows: TGCAGTGCCCTCCCCCCGGGCAATCAGCCCCAGCATTTT. Residues: CSALPPGNQPQHF.

The table lists this clonotype with many counts. The chain joins TRBV12-3 or TRBV12-4 to TRBJ2-7, with no clear D. Trimming took 3 bases from V and 2 from J, leaving 8 bases between them. The CDR3 runs to 13 residues. The CDR3: CASSFGSTYEQYF. The CDR3 region has the DNA TGTGCCAGCAGTTTCGGCAGTACCTACGAGCAGTACTTC.

This sequence joins TRBV7-9 and TRBJ2-1; D unresolved. CDR1 is SEHNR, CDR2 FQNEAQ, per germline (reference sequence). V dropped 3 bases and J dropped 8 bases, with 5 bases sitting between them. This CDR3 contains 11 residues. The CDR3 loop is CASSFPDEQFF. CDR3 nucleotides: TGTGCCAGCAGCTTTCCCGATGAGCAGTTCTTC.

This clonotype appeared a few times. The genes are TRBV2 and TRBJ2-1, with TRBD2 identical over 12 bases. V was pared by 7 bases and J by 6 bases, with 4 bases of the junction left unmatched. CDR3 length equals 14 residues. Germline CDR1 and CDR2: SNHLY and FYNNEI. The chain's CDR3 is CASTRLAGANEQFF. In DNA, the CDR3 is TGTGCCAGCACCCGACTAGCGGGAGCCAATGAGCAGTTCTTC. Full variable domain (rest looked up from reference TRBV2 and TRBJ2-1): EPEVTQTPSHQVTQMGQEVILRCVPISNHLYFYWYRQILGQKVEFLVSFYNNEISEKSEIFDDQFSVERPDGSNFTLKIRSTKLEDSAMYFCASTRLAGANEQFFGPGTRLTVL.

This clonotype showed up many times. The V and J genes are TRBV20-1 and TRBJ2-4; D call uncertain. V was shortened by 0 bases and J by 3 bases, with 18 bases between the two germline ends. CDR1 and CDR2 (germline): DFQATT, SNEGSKA (reference sequence). The CDR3 runs to 17 residues. In DNA, the CDR3 is TGCAGTGCTAGAGATTACTCCCCTGACTTAGTCAAAAACATTCAGTACTTC. It translates to CSARDYSPDLVKNIQYF.

This clonotype was seen a few times. The rearrangement uses TRBV29-1 and TRBJ2-3; 7 bases are a match to TRBD2. The V gene end was trimmed by 7 bases and the J gene end by 3 bases; junction bases not matched to a gene: 13. CDR3 length equals 15 residues. Germline assignment: CDR1 SQVTM and CDR2 ANQGSEA. CDR3 coding DNA: TGCAGCGCTCCACCCCAGCGGGGTCAGACAGATACGCAGTATTTT. It translates to CSAPPQRGQTDTQYF.

This clonotype has a handful of counts. The chain carries TRBV5-5 and TRBJ2-7; D unclear. The CDR3 runs 14 residues. The germline CDR1 and CDR2 sequences are SGHKS and YYEKEE (reference sequence). Trimming removed 0 bases from V and 6 bases from J, with 13 bases in between. The CDR3 DNA reads TGTGCCAGCAGCTTGGAGGCCGGGCTTGGCGAGCAGTACTTC. Amino acids: CASSLEAGLGEQYF.

This clonotype was picked up a small number of times. The J gene is TRBJ2-3, the V gene TRBV3-1, with a possible D match to TRBD2 (6 bases). The germline CDR1 and CDR2 sequences are LGHDT and YNNKEL (reference sequence). V was trimmed by 4 bases and J by 14 bases, leaving 19 bases between them. The CDR3 has 13 amino acids. CDR3 in amino acids: CASSPKVERGWYF. CDR3 in DNA: TGTGCCAGCAGCCCGAAGGTTGAACGGGGGTGGTATTTT.

The chain is built from TRBV15 and TRBJ2-7; D may be TRBD2 (6 bases). Germline V CDR1 and CDR2: LNHNV, YYDKDF (reference sequence). Trimming took off 3 bases at V and 6 bases at J, with 9 bases between the two ends. CDR3 length equals 12 residues. CDR3 amino acids: CATSSTGGEQYF. The CDR3 nucleotides are TGTGCCACCAGCAGCACCGGGGGCGAGCAGTACTTC.

This clonotype was counted only a few times. This chain uses TRBV2 with TRBJ2-1; D possibly corresponds to TRBD1 (6 bases). Germline V gene data show CDR1 as SNHLY and CDR2 as FYNNEI. The V gene lost 6 bases and the J gene lost 8 bases, with 20 bases spanning the gap. The CDR3 has 15 residues. CDR3 amino acids: CASREQGRGSDEQFF. The DNA of the CDR3 is TGTGCCAGCAGGGAACAGGGTCGCGGGTCGGATGAGCAGTTCTTC. Full variable domain (remainder filled in from reference TRBV2 and TRBJ2-1): EPEVTQTPSHQVTQMGQEVILRCVPISNHLYFYWYRQILGQKVEFLVSFYNNEISEKSEIFDDQFSVERPDGSNFTLKIRSTKLEDSAMYFCASREQGRGSDEQFFGPGTRLTVL.

This clonotype was recorded at least ten times. The J gene is TRBJ1-5, the V gene TRBV6-5; possibly TRBD1 for D (5 bases). Trimming took 0 bases from V and 2 from J, leaving 8 bases between them. The germline gives CDR1 MNHEY, CDR2 SVGAGI. This CDR3 has 15 residues. The CDR3 DNA reads TGTGCCAGCAGTTACTCAGGGGAGGGCAATCAGCCCCAGCATTTT. It encodes CASSYSGEGNQPQHF.

This clonotype appeared a few times. The rearrangement joins TRBV4-2 to TRBJ2-7, with 7 bases matching TRBD1. Germline V CDR1 and CDR2: LGHNA, YNFKEQ. The CDR3 contains 15 residues. Trimming removed 0 bases from V and 3 bases from J; junction bases left unmatched: 5. The CDR3 region has the DNA TGTGCCAGCAGCCAAGATAGAGACAGGGACTACGAGCAGTACTTC. This sequence encodes CASSQDRDRDYEQYF.

V usage is TRBV24-1 and J usage is TRBJ2-1; 10 nucleotides match TRBD2. With 3 bases clipped from V and 1 base from J, the junction kept 5 bases outside the gene matches. The germline V gene has CDR1 KGHDR and CDR2 SFDVKD. The CDR3 runs to 17 residues. The CDR3 sequence is CATSDDLAGVSYNEQFF. For the CDR3, the DNA is TGTGCCACCAGTGATGACCTAGCGGGAGTTTCCTACAATGAGCAGTTCTTC.